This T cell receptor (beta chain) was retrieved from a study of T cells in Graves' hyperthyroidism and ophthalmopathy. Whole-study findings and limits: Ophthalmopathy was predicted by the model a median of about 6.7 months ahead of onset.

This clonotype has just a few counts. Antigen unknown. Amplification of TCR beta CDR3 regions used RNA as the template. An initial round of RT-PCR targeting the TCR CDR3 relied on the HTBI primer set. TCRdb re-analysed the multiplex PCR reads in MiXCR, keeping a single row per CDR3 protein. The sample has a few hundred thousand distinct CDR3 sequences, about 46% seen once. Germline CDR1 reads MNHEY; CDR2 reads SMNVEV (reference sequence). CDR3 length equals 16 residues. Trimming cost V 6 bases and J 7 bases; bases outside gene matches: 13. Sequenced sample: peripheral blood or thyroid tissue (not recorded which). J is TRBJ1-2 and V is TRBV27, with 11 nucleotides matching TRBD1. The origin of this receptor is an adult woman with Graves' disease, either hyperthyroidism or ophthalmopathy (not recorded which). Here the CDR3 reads CASSLGQGAGSGGYTF. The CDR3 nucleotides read TGTGCCAGCAGCCTAGGACAGGGGGCTGGGTCTGGTGGCTACACCTTC.